These 20 T cell receptor beta chains were all obtained from the same sample, sequenced in a study of T cell repertoires in cytomegalovirus infection (dated by TCRdb to 2018 to 2020). For these receptors, no antigen is known. Sequencing used an Illumina HiSeq 1500. TCRdb handled the public reads itself, with Q25 trimming in fastp and clone calling in MiXCR, and kept productive beta chains. Every entry covers one CDR3 protein and lists the most common genes and DNA from its rows. The sample yields some 940,000 distinct CDR3 sequences; around 29% were counted once. The ten largest make up about 14% of the sample. The sample's treatment or condition, from its label and the paper: in vitro stimulation with specific CMV peptide epitopes to enrich CMV-specific T cells. The specimen comprised cultured CD8+ T cells from PBMCs, sampled from culture after CMV antigen stimulation. Receptor source: a human donor in good health (CMV status not recorded). Some clones in this sample may be carry-over from other donors' samples.

This chain links TRBV19 with TRBJ2-1; TRBD1 might be the D (5 bases). V lost 3 bases and J 7 bases, leaving 16 bases between the germline ends. Germline V CDR1 and CDR2: LNHDA, SQIVND (reference sequence). CDR3 length equals 15 residues. CDR3 in DNA: TGTGCCAGTAGTATGGATGGGGCCCCTGGGAATGAGCAGTTCTTC. Translated, it gives CASSMDGAPGNEQFF.

Only a few counts were recorded for this clonotype. The chain combines TRBV7-6 with TRBJ2-1, with a possible D match to TRBD1 (5 bases). CDR3 length equals 15 residues. V dropped 2 bases and J dropped 0 bases, with 8 bases sitting between them. Germline loops: CDR1 SGHVS, CDR2 FNYEAQ. This CDR3 reads CASSLLDNSYNEQFF. CDR3 DNA: TGTGCCAGCAGCTTATTGGACAACTCCTACAATGAGCAGTTCTTC.

This clonotype occurred a few times. The chain recombines TRBV7-9 with TRBJ1-1, with a possible D match to TRBD1 (5 bases). From germline, CDR1 is SEHNR and CDR2 FQNEAQ (reference sequence). This CDR3 has 17 amino acids. Trimming removed 1 base from V and 3 bases from J, with 18 bases in between. CDR3 loop: CASSLVWAGRRDTEAFF. CDR3 sequence (DNA): TGTGCCAGCAGCTTAGTCTGGGCAGGGCGCCGGGACACTGAAGCTTTCTTT.

This chain uses TRBV7-9 with TRBJ2-1; TRBD1 is a possible D gene (6 bases). CDR3 length: 14 amino acids. V dropped 4 bases and J dropped 3 bases, with 10 bases sitting between them. Germline V gene lookup returns CDR1 SEHNR and CDR2 FQNEAQ (reference sequence). For the CDR3, the DNA is TGTGCCAGCAGCTATGGGACAATCTACAATGAGCAGTTCTTC. It specifies CASSYGTIYNEQFF.

V is TRBV19 and J is TRBJ1-5, with unresolved D. The CDR3 has 12 amino acids. Germline V gene sequence: CDR1 LNHDA, CDR2 SQIVND (reference sequence). Trimming left V 6 bases short and J 11 bases short, with 14 bases between. CDR3 sequence: CASRADAWAQHF. The CDR3 DNA sequence: TGTGCCAGTAGGGCCGATGCATGGGCCCAGCATTTT.

This clonotype was observed a few times. The gene calls are TRBV6-6 and TRBJ2-6; 7 bases map to TRBD1. Germline V CDR1 and CDR2: MNHNY, SVGAGI (reference sequence). Losses at the gene ends were 6 bases for V and 2 bases for J; bases not matched to a gene: 10. The CDR3 is 17 residues long. The chain's CDR3 is CASSPRDREPGANVLTF. In DNA form, the CDR3 reads TGTGCCAGCAGCCCCCGAGACAGGGAACCTGGGGCCAACGTCCTGACTTTC.

This clonotype was found a few times. The chain links TRBV6-5 to TRBJ1-2; a possible D gene is TRBD1 (5 bases). CDR1 is MNHEY and CDR2 is SVGAGI in the germline V gene. The CDR3 runs to 17 residues. V dropped 0 bases and J dropped 0 bases, with 14 bases sitting between them. The CDR3 protein is CASSYSSDRTSNYGYTF. CDR3 nucleotides: TGTGCCAGCAGTTACTCCTCTGACAGAACCTCTAACTATGGCTACACCTTC.

This clonotype was found a few times. This chain connects TRBV28 to TRBJ1-2, with D hard to call. The V and J ends lost 1 base and 2 bases respectively, with 8 bases between them. Germline V gene data show CDR1 as MDHEN and CDR2 as SYDVKM. The CDR3 is 14 residues long. The CDR3 DNA reads as TGTGCCAGCAGTTTATTTCCCAGGAACTATGGCTACACCTTC. Translation gives CASSLFPRNYGYTF.

The chain couples TRBV6-5 to TRBJ1-1, with D unresolved. Trimming removed 5 bases from V and 4 bases from J, with 17 bases in between. Per the germline V gene, CDR1 is MNHEY and CDR2 is SVGAGI. The CDR3 is made up of 15 amino acids. The CDR3 DNA reads as TGTGCCAGCAGTCCCCGGGGTGGCAGGTCCACTGAAGCTTTCTTT. Its protein is CASSPRGGRSTEAFF.

Points on this clonotype: A much larger clonotype is one base distant, so this may be a read error. The chain links TRBV7-2 to TRBJ1-1, with 7 bases that match TRBD1. This CDR3 is 13 amino acids long. Germline V gives CDR1 SGHTA, CDR2 FQGNSA. CDR3 protein: CARSLVGRGRAFF. The CDR3 DNA is TGTGCCAGAAGCTTAGTTGGCAGGGGGAGAGCTTTCTTT.

The chain is built from TRBV28 and TRBJ2-1; D gene unclear. V lost 0 bases to trimming and J lost 0 bases, with 12 bases between them. Germline CDR1 reads MDHEN; CDR2 reads SYDVKM. The CDR3 is made up of 17 amino acids. In DNA, the CDR3 is TGTGCCAGCAGTTTATGGCCCTCGAGGAGCTCCTACAATGAGCAGTTCTTC. Its protein is CASSLWPSRSSYNEQFF.

The V gene is TRBV5-1, the J gene TRBJ2-1; a possible D gene is TRBD2 (6 bases). Germline V CDR1 and CDR2: SGHRS, YFSETQ. The CDR3 loop spans 17 amino acids. V shed 0 bases and J shed 0 bases, with 13 bases lying between them. CDR3 protein: CASSLGLAVNSYNEQFF. The CDR3, as DNA: TGCGCCAGCAGCTTGGGGTTAGCGGTAAACTCCTACAATGAGCAGTTCTTC.

This clonotype was seen a few times. The V call is TRBV5-5, the J call TRBJ1-5; the D is unclear. V was clipped by 1 base and J by 0 bases, with 8 bases between them. Germline values: CDR1 SGHKS, CDR2 YYEKEE (reference sequence). This CDR3 contains 15 residues. CDR3 coding DNA: TGTGCCAGCAGCTTGTACGGGAATAGCAATCAGCCCCAGCATTTT. As protein: CASSLYGNSNQPQHF.

This clonotype came up a few times. V and J are TRBV19 and TRBJ1-1; D is undetermined. Germline V gene data show CDR1 as LNHDA and CDR2 as SQIVND (reference sequence). The germline V and J ends were trimmed by 8 bases and 3 bases, with 13 bases remaining between them. The CDR3 covers 13 residues. This chain's CDR3 is CASRIGRDTEAFF. The CDR3 nucleotides read TGTGCCAGTCGAATAGGGCGGGACACTGAAGCTTTCTTT.

The V gene is TRBV4-1, the J gene TRBJ1-3, with D unclear. CDR1 and CDR2 (germline): MGHRA, YSYEKL. Trimming pared 5 bases from V and 3 bases from J, leaving 14 bases between. The CDR3 spans 15 residues. DNA of the CDR3: TGCGCCAGCAGCTTAGAAGGAGGCAGTGGAAACACCATATATTTT. This codes for CASSLEGGSGNTIYF.

Note on this clonotype: Just one base apart from a much larger clone, this may be a read error. The V gene is TRBV12-3 or TRBV12-4, the J gene TRBJ1-3, with D unresolved. V gave up 3 bases and J gave up 0 bases, with 18 bases separating them. The CDR3 loop spans 18 amino acids. CDR3: CASSFESDTSSSGNTIYF. CDR3 sequence (DNA): TGTGCCAGCAGTTTTGAGTCCGACACCTCGAGCTCTGGAAACACCATATATTTT.

This clonotype was detected only a few times. The chain links TRBV25-1 to TRBJ2-3; tentatively, D is TRBD2 (6 bases). Trimming took 4 bases from V and 6 from J, leaving 17 bases between them. CDR3 size: 15 residues. Germline V gene sequence: CDR1 MGHDK, CDR2 SYGVNS. CDR3 DNA sequence: TGTGCCAGCAGTGGGCCGGGACTGTACTCTGATACGCAGTATTTT. This codes for CASSGPGLYSDTQYF.

This clonotype was detected only a few times. The gene calls are TRBV4-1 and TRBJ2-7; D may correspond to TRBD1 or TRBD2 (6 bases each). Germline V gene data show CDR1 as MGHRA and CDR2 as YSYEKL. The CDR3 covers 15 residues. The germline V and J ends were trimmed by 4 bases and 4 bases, with 17 bases remaining between them. The CDR3 sequence: CASSPGGGELYEQYF. The CDR3 region has the DNA TGCGCCAGCAGCCCCGGGGGCGGAGAGCTTTACGAGCAGTACTTC.

V and J are TRBV5-4 and TRBJ2-3; 8 bases are a match to TRBD2. The CDR3 is 16 residues long. V trimming: 1 base; J trimming: 2 bases; junction bases outside the gene matches: 6. Germline assignment: CDR1 SGHNT and CDR2 YYREEE (reference sequence). For the CDR3, the DNA is TGTGCCAGCAGCTTGTGGGGGCGGGGGGCCACAGATACGCAGTATTTT. Protein product: CASSLWGRGATDTQYF.

V usage is TRBV4-1 and J usage is TRBJ2-5, with D perhaps TRBD1 or TRBD2 (5 bases each). Between the trimmed V and J ends, which lost 1 base and 5 bases, there was a span of 11 bases. Germline CDR1 is MGHRA and CDR2 is YSYEKL. The CDR3 is 14 amino acids. For the CDR3, the DNA is TGCGCCAGCAGCCAAGTCGGGGCCTGGGAGACCCAGTACTTC. Residues: CASSQVGAWETQYF.